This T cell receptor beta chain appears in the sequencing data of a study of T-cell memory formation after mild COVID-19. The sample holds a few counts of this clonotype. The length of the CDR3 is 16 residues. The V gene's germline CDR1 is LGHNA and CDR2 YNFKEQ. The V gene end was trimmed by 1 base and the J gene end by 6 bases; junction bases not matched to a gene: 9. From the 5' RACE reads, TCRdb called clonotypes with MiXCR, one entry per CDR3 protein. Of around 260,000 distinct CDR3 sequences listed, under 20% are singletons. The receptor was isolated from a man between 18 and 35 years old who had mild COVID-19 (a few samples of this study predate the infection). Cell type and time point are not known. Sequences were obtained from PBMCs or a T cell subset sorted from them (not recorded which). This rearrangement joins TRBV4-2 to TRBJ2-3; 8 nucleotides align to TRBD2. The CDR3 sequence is CASSQAPGLGSDTQYF. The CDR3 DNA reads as TGTGCCAGCAGCCAAGCTCCGGGACTAGGGAGTGATACGCAGTATTTT.